This entry is about one TCR beta chain. This clone's antigen is unknown. The record has no base qualities; no much larger clone is one base away. Collaborating institutions collected whole blood in K2EDTA tubes following their own protocols. For TCRbeta analysis, collaborator samples were shipped as frozen whole blood, as isolated PBMCs, or as DNA extracted from either sample type. These data come from a study of blood T cell repertoires in COVID-19 (dated by TCRdb to about 2020). The study in broad terms: Samples covering the acute and convalescent phases of COVID-19 were provided by collaborators in the United States, Italy and Spain. The material from the prospective study consisted of cDNA or gDNA derived from T cells, B-cell-depleted T cells, or PBMCs. Subjects who had been exposed to COVID-19, were actively infected with it, or had recovered from it provided the deeply sampled blood TCRbeta repertoires that made up the dataset. The repertoires were released in a freely available public database intended as a resource for research on the immune response to SARS-CoV-2. Samples were obtained from the ongoing ImmuneRACE study (first 160 participants) and from 1,200 or so subjects provided by 6 global collaborators. A de-identified subject ID, COVID-19 status, age in years and sex were almost always included in the sample metadata. HLA class I and class II types, where available, came from metadata supplied by the sample provider rather than from assay-based typing.

What the authors observed across the whole study: How much clinical and demographic metadata was included differed by source and by participant, and the metadata was provided uncurated.

TCRbeta CDR3 regions were amplified from genomic DNA by means of the immunoSEQ Assay, a bias-controlled multiplex PCR. From the authors' description of their analysis: Within the assay, amplification of reference gene primers was used to estimate how many nucleated cells each sample contained. To quantify the absolute abundance of each unique TCRbeta CDR3 rearrangement, sequence reads were collapsed and filtered. For each sample, productive Simpson clonality was calculated as the square root of Simpson's diversity index across productive rearrangements. The table was pulled from immuneACCESS by TCRdb, which kept in-frame rearrangements only. Such tables lose some clones; where checked, under half of the loss comes from unresolved V genes, and the rest has no known cause. Clone size and the V and J calls come from that table; the DNA yielded D and trimming. The sample table holds tens of thousands of clones, of which roughly nine tenths were seen once. Together, the top ten hold about 0.36% of the sample.

This TCR came from a human donor in a cohort sampled during active COVID-19. The specimen was peripheral blood.

The DNA is as follows: TGTGCCAGCAGTCTAACAGCTAACTACGAGCAGTACTTC. Its product reads: CASSLTANYEQYF. The sequence is built from TRBV2 and TRBJ2-7; the D gene remains uncertain. Between the V and J ends, shortened by 5 bases and 3 bases respectively, the junction contains 11 bases. Inclusive of the bounding cysteine and phenylalanine, the CDR3 is 13 residues long. Just CDR3 DNA is preserved here, 39 bases in frame from base 1. The germline V gene provides CDR1 SNHLY and CDR2 FYNNEI.